The 23 T cell receptor beta chains below come from one sample, sequenced in a study of blood T cell repertoires in COVID-19. The repertoire was sequenced with immunoSEQ multiplex PCR; TCRdb's copy has only in-frame clones and lacks some. The sample has approximately 210,000 clones, about 90% seen once. The source material was PBMCs or T cells enriched from blood (not recorded which). Receptors originate from a woman aged 18-29 years who had recovered from COVID-19.

V and J are TRBV10-3 and TRBJ2-2; 7 nucleotides match TRBD1. The V gene end was trimmed by 2 bases and the J gene end by 6 bases; junction bases not matched to a gene: 9. The germline V gene encodes CDR1 ENHRY and CDR2 SYGVKD. This CDR3 spans 16 amino acids. The CDR3 DNA sequence: TGTGCCATCAGTGAGAAGACAGGGAAGGTCGCCGGGGAGCTGTTTTTT. Its translation is CAISEKTGKVAGELFF.

The CDR3 region is CASSQLGTGQNNEQFF. CDR3 in DNA: TGTGCCAGCAGCCAATTAGGGACAGGTCAAAACAATGAGCAGTTCTTC. This chain uses TRBV3-1 (or the pseudogene TRBV3-2) with TRBJ2-1; 8 bases line up with TRBD1. The V segment lost 2 bases and the J segment 5 bases; nucleotides outside the gene matches: 8. CDR3 length: 16 residues. The germline V gene has CDR1 LGHDT and CDR2 YNNKEL (reference sequence).

The rearrangement links TRBV24-1 to TRBJ2-1; 9 positions match TRBD2. The germline gives CDR1 KGHDR, CDR2 SFDVKD. The CDR3 sequence is 15 residues long. Unmatched junction bases numbered 7, after V lost 6 bases and J lost 5 bases. The CDR3 here is CATSPRAGGNNEQFF. The CDR3 bases are TGTGCCACCAGTCCTCGGGCGGGGGGGAACAATGAGCAGTTCTTC.

This clone was observed a handful of times. The chain uses TRBV19 and TRBJ2-3; maybe TRBD2 (5 bases). There are 15 residues in the CDR3. V was shortened by 4 bases and J by 2 bases, with 13 bases between the two germline ends. CDR1 is LNHDA and CDR2 is SQIVND in the germline V gene (reference sequence). This CDR3 is CASSTLAAHTDTQYF. The CDR3 bases are TGTGCCAGTAGTACCCTAGCTGCACACACAGATACGCAGTATTTT.

The rearrangement uses TRBV7-9 and TRBJ2-7, with 9 bases identical to TRBD1. The trim removed 8 bases at V and 4 bases at J, leaving 12 bases unmatched. Germline CDR1 SEHNR, CDR2 FQNEAQ (reference sequence). This CDR3 is built from 15 residues. The CDR3 is CASSGTGPAAYEQYF. The CDR3 region has the DNA TGTGCCAGCTCAGGGACAGGGCCCGCTGCATACGAGCAGTACTTC.

V is TRBV6-5 and J is TRBJ1-5; 7 bases are a match to TRBD1. Germline trimming cut 2 bases from V and 4 bases from J; bases unmatched to any gene: 5. CDR1 and CDR2 from the germline V gene are MNHEY and SVGAGI. The CDR3 is 15 residues long. DNA of the CDR3: TGTGCCAGCAGTTACCGACAGGGCCCGAATCAGCCCCAGCATTTT. Its protein product is CASSYRQGPNQPQHF.

The V and J genes are TRBV9 and TRBJ2-7; TRBD2 matches at 11 bases. The length of the CDR3 is 15 residues. CDR1 and CDR2 (germline): SGDLS, YYNGEE. Germline trimming cut 4 bases from V and 2 bases from J; bases unmatched to any gene: 5. CDR3 sequence (DNA): TGTGCCAGCAGCCCCACTAGCGGGGGAACCTACGAGCAGTACTTC. Translation: CASSPTSGGTYEQYF.

The V call is TRBV6-1, the J call TRBJ2-7; 8 nucleotides align to TRBD1. The CDR3 length is 14 residues. With V trimmed by 2 bases and J by 0 bases, 0 bases remained unmatched. CDR1 MNHNS and CDR2 SASEGT come from the germline V gene. The CDR3 sequence is CASSEQGASYEQYF. CDR3 bases: TGTGCCAGCAGTGAACAGGGGGCCTCCTACGAGCAGTACTTC.

The table lists this clone with a count of one. The chain carries TRBV6-2 or TRBV6-3 and TRBJ1-5, with TRBD1 matching over 7 bases. Losses at the gene ends were 2 bases for V and 7 bases for J; bases not matched to a gene: 2. Germline assignment: CDR1 MNHEY and CDR2 SVGEGT. This CDR3 region has 13 residues. The CDR3 nucleotides read TGTGCCAGCAGTTACGAGGGGGCCCAGCCCCAGCATTTT. Its protein product is CASSYEGAQPQHF.

The gene calls are TRBV5-1 and TRBJ1-4; D remains ambiguous. This CDR3 comprises 13 residues. V lost 5 bases, J lost 6 bases, and 11 bases lay in between. The germline V gene has CDR1 SGHRS and CDR2 YFSETQ. CDR3 DNA sequence: TGCGCCAGCAGTCGAGGCGGAGATGAAAAACTGTTTTTT. Its protein is CASSRGGDEKLFF.

V is TRBV13 and J is TRBJ2-7, with D possibly matching TRBD1 (6 bases). Trimming took 5 bases from V and 2 from J, leaving 16 bases between them. Looked up from germline, CDR1 is PRHDT and CDR2 is FYEKMQ (reference sequence). The CDR3 covers 15 residues. As DNA, the CDR3 is TGTGCCAGCAGCCCGGGCCCGGACAGCCCCTACGAGCAGTACTTC. It codes for CASSPGPDSPYEQYF.

This chain joins TRBV7-9 and TRBJ1-1, with TRBD1 matching 7 bases. The CDR3 totals 15 residues. V was pared by 2 bases and J by 4 bases, with 7 bases of the junction left unmatched. Germline assignment: CDR1 SEHNR and CDR2 FQNEAQ (reference sequence). CDR3 in amino acids: CASSLRQGAVTEAFF. As DNA, the CDR3 is TGTGCCAGCAGCTTAAGACAGGGCGCAGTCACTGAAGCTTTCTTT.

In regard to this clone: It is unclear where the CDR3 begins or ends on the DNA, so no DNA is shown, and the CDR3 is as TCRdb lists it. The chain uses TRBV6-2 or TRBV6-3 and TRBJ2-1; no DNA check was done on the table's D call, TRBD2. From germline, CDR1 is MNHEY and CDR2 SVGEGT. The CDR3 is 14 amino acids in total, end residues counted. Here the CDR3 reads CASSSSGGDNEQFF.

V and J are TRBV29-1 and TRBJ1-1; D possibly corresponds to TRBD1 (5 bases). V was shortened by 6 bases and J by 5 bases, with 16 bases between the two germline ends. This CDR3 is built from 13 residues. The V gene's germline CDR1 is SQVTM and CDR2 ANQGSEA. CDR3 sequence (DNA): TGCAGCGTGGCGGGGCAAATTTATACTGAAGCTTTCTTT. Amino acids: CSVAGQIYTEAFF.

The CDR3 protein is CASSLPPGGGSSCEAFF. For the CDR3, the DNA is TGTGCCAGCAGCTTACCGCCGGGGGGGGGCTCTTCGTGTGAAGCTTTCTTT. The chain recombines TRBV11-2 with TRBJ1-1; the D gene is possibly TRBD1 (6 bases). CDR1 and CDR2 from the germline V gene are SGHAT and FQNNGV. The CDR3 spans 17 residues. Trimming removed 2 bases at V and 7 bases at J, with 23 bases between.

The J gene is TRBJ1-3, the V gene TRBV5-1; TRBD1 might be the D (6 bases). Germline V gene data show CDR1 as SGHRS and CDR2 as YFSETQ. The V and J ends lost 0 bases and 4 bases respectively, with 14 bases between them. This CDR3 region has 16 residues. For the CDR3, the DNA is TGCGCCAGCAGCTTGGACCAGGGGATTTCCGGAAACACCATATATTTT. It encodes CASSLDQGISGNTIYF. The variable domain in full, completed from reference TRBV5-1 and TRBJ1-3, reads KAGVTQTPRYLIKTRGQQVTLSCSPISGHRSVSWYQQTPGQGLQFLFEYFSETQRNKGNFPGRFSGRQFSNSRSEMNVSTLELGDSALYLCASSLDQGISGNTIYFGEGSWLTVV.

The J gene is TRBJ2-3, the V gene TRBV5-4, with 7 bases matching TRBD2. This CDR3 spans 14 amino acids. After removal of 5 bases from V and 8 bases from J, the junction contained 11 bases not matched to a gene. Germline V gene lookup returns CDR1 SGHNT and CDR2 YYREEE (reference sequence). CDR3 sequence: CASSTAGLSGTQYF. CDR3 coding DNA: TGTGCCAGCAGTACGGCGGGACTATCTGGTACGCAGTATTTT. Complete variable domain (other parts from reference TRBV5-4 and TRBJ2-3): ETGVTQSPTHLIKTRGQQVTLRCSSQSGHNTVSWYQQALGQGPQFIFQYYREEENGRGNFPPRFSGLQFPNYSSELNVNALELDDSALYLCASSTAGLSGTQYFGPGTRLTVL.

The sample holds one count of this clone. This rearrangement joins TRBV20-1 to TRBJ2-5; 14 bases match TRBD2. J gave up 4 bases and V 3 bases, and 1 base lay outside the gene matches. Germline assignment: CDR1 DFQATT and CDR2 SNEGSKA (reference sequence). The CDR3 length is 14 residues. CDR3 coding DNA: TGCAGTGCTAGTGGGACTAGCGGGGGAGAGACCCAGTACTTC. Its translation: CSASGTSGGETQYF.

V is TRBV10-3 and J is TRBJ2-3; D unresolved. V lost 4 bases and J lost 3, with 11 bases in between. Germline lookup yields CDR1 ENHRY and CDR2 SYGVKD. The CDR3 totals 14 residues. In DNA form, the CDR3 reads TGTGCCATCAGTGGAACAGATAAAACAGATACGCAGTATTTT. Translation: CAISGTDKTDTQYF.

The chain joins TRBV4-1 to TRBJ2-5, with D tentatively TRBD2 (5 bases). From germline, CDR1 is MGHRA and CDR2 YSYEKL. The CDR3 runs to 13 residues. V dropped 4 bases and J dropped 2 bases, with 8 bases sitting between them. The CDR3 DNA follows: TGCGCCAGCAGCCTCCGACTACAAGAGACCCAGTACTTC. Translated, it gives CASSLRLQETQYF.

This clone has just one count. The CDR3 DNA is TGTGCCAGCAGCCAAGTCCTAGCGGGGGGGCAGGAACAAGAGACCCAGTACTTC. It yields the protein CASSQVLAGGQEQETQYF. The V and J genes are TRBV3-1 (or the pseudogene TRBV3-2) and TRBJ2-5, with 12 bases fitting TRBD2. The CDR3 totals 18 residues. The V segment lost 1 base and the J segment 2 bases; nucleotides outside the gene matches: 8. The germline V gene encodes CDR1 LGHDT and CDR2 YNNKEL (reference sequence).

V is TRBV27 and J is TRBJ2-1; D may be TRBD1 (6 bases). Trimming took off 3 bases at V and 5 bases at J, with 26 bases between the two ends. CDR1 MNHEY and CDR2 SMNVEV come from the germline V gene (reference sequence). The CDR3 has 19 amino acids. The CDR3 is CASSFLGAWDYSSHNEQFF. CDR3 DNA sequence: TGTGCCAGCAGTTTTCTGGGGGCGTGGGATTATAGTTCCCACAATGAGCAGTTCTTC.

The V gene is TRBV3-1 (or the pseudogene TRBV3-2), the J gene TRBJ1-1; the D gene is possibly TRBD1 (5 bases). The V gene's germline CDR1 is LGHDT and CDR2 YNNKEL (reference sequence). The V and J ends lost 4 bases and 5 bases respectively, with 14 bases between them. The CDR3 is made up of 14 amino acids. CDR3 amino acids: CASSPSGRGTEAFF. The CDR3 DNA reads TGTGCCAGCAGCCCTAGTGGGAGGGGAACTGAAGCTTTCTTT.